The present T cell receptor (beta chain) was sequenced within a study of cytomegalovirus exposure and HLA in healthy donors. General study results and limits: As confirmed in vitro, three CMV-associated chains were specific for CMV antigens. HLA restriction was apparent for most CMV-associated TCR beta chains in a later analysis. Among TCR beta chains of equal frequency, HLA-associated ones were more clonally expanded in a later analysis. For cytomegalovirus status, the classifier reportedly gave diagnoses with high specificity and sensitivity.

The PCR was carried out with 60 Vbeta primers and 13 Jbeta primers. Clones were sequenced by immunoSEQ multiplex PCR, and TCRdb holds only the in-frame ones, with some missing. Of about 140,000 clones listed, around 80% were seen once; the top ten hold 1% to 1.5%. Details on this clone: No antigen is known for it.

Per germline, CDR1 ENHRY and CDR2 SYGVKD. Trimming pared 3 bases from V and 4 bases from J, leaving 15 bases between. The CDR3 is 15 amino acids. This receptor was identified in a male donor in good health and CMV-seropositive. The chain has TRBV10-3 and TRBJ1-1; D not resolved. The specimen sequenced was PBMCs. The chain's CDR3 is CAISEGTGFGTEAFF. The CDR3 DNA reads as TGTGCCATCAGTGAAGGAACGGGGTTTGGCACTGAAGCTTTCTTT.